Judged by frequency, the clone carrying this T cell receptor beta chain is medium-sized (0.01 to 0.1%). TRB amplification used around 270 ng of peripheral blood genomic DNA. The data stem from a study of T cell clusters in autoimmune cytopenias. Germline lookup yields CDR1 LNHDA and CDR2 SQIVND (reference sequence). The CDR3 runs to 11 residues. One tube held mixed TRB-A and TRB-B primer pools for touch-down PCR. For each CDR3 protein, TCRdb gives one entry from its re-call of the multiplex PCR reads, without DNA. The sample spans more than 4,500 distinct CDR3 sequences; the ten largest clones claim approximately 8.3%.

This TCR was recovered from a human donor with an autoimmune cytopenia or autoimmune hepatitis (not recorded which). The sample consisted of peripheral blood. The chain carries TRBV19 and TRBJ2-7; no DNA is available, so the TRBD1 call from TCRdb remains unchecked. The CDR3 sequence: CASSNRAEQYF. Variable domain in full (rest from reference TRBV19 and TRBJ2-7): DGGITQSPKYLFRKEGQNVTLSCEQNLNHDAMYWYRQDPGQGLRLIYYSQIVNDFQKGDIAEGYSVSREKKESFPLTVTSAQKNPTAFYLCASSNRAEQYFGPGTRLTVT.